This TCR beta chain was documented in a study of T cells in localized non-small cell lung cancer (dated by TCRdb to about 2020). General notes on the study: The study examined T cell repertoires in hundreds of patients with early-stage NSCLC and compared tumors with uninvolved tumor-adjacent lungs. Of the NSCLC patients, over 120 were male and approximately 100 were female, and the mean age was around 70 years. All 250 or so NSCLC patients in the cohort were treatment-naive and had localized lung tumors that were resected.

TCR beta CDR3 regions were sequenced from DNA using the immunoSEQ Assay. The source study handled its data this way. T cell density was computed as TCR beta template counts normalized to usable DNA estimated by amplifying housekeeping genes. Richness was estimated with the preseqR package, extrapolating to 400,000 templates for PBMC samples and 120,000 templates for tissue samples. Clonality was calculated as one minus Pielou's evenness. Tissue-enriched TCRs were identified through differential abundance testing performed on productive amino-acid clonotypes, with a minimum total count of 5 and an alpha of 0.1. The Jaccard Index and the Morisita Overlap Index were used to measure repertoire overlap between compartments. TCR beta CDR3s were clustered by GLIPH together with public tetramer-defined viral CDR3s, and at least three viral sequences plus V-gene enrichment were required for viral motifs. In its TCRdb copy, this immuneACCESS table keeps in-frame sequences only and misses some clones. Where compared with another copy, unresolved V genes explain less than half of these, and the others have no known cause. The V and J calls and clone size are taken from that table; D and trimming were inferred from the DNA. This sample is represented by about 33,000 clones; about 90% of them were singletons. The ten top clones hold around 4.1% of the sample.

Overall study results and their limits: Of the top 100 tumor clones, a median of roughly 53 were detected in paired uninvolved adjacent lung; approximately 28 were also among that lung's top 100. Uninvolved tumor-adjacent lung showed the highest T cell clonality, higher than tumor, which suggests more focused antigenic responses in the adjacent lung. Higher blood T cell density associated with longer overall survival, while higher adjacent-lung clonality associated with shorter survival. Because multi-region tumor sequencing was not done, intratumor heterogeneity could not be ruled out. Because the study design was exploratory, TCR variables were selected using unadjusted p-values without false-discovery rate correction.

At diagnosis, peripheral blood, uninvolved tumor-adjacent lung and tumor were collected and were preserved as a mix of fresh-frozen and FFPE material. For TCR repertoire profiling, blood samples were analyzed in the form of peripheral blood mononuclear cells. At the junction V is shortened by 1 base and J by 9 bases; bases outside the gene matches: 4. According to the germline V gene, CDR1 reads SGHAT and CDR2 reads FQNNGV. The CDR3 numbers 14 residues from cysteine through phenylalanine. Only the CDR3 portion is preserved as DNA: 42 bases, with reading frame beginning at the first base. This clone was found once. Its antigen target is currently unknown. There are no base qualities to consult, and no much larger clone falls within one base.

The chain couples TRBV11-2 to TRBJ2-1, and TRBD1 matches 9 of the central bases. The TCR was taken from a man aged 40 to 70 with stage I lung adenocarcinoma. The specimen comprised peripheral blood, sampled before any cancer treatment. The CDR3 region: CASSLGDRAGEQFF. In nucleotide form, the sequence is TGTGCCAGCAGCTTAGGGGACAGGGCCGGTGAGCAGTTCTTC.